These 29 T cell receptor beta chains were all obtained from the same sample, sequenced in a study of cytomegalovirus exposure and HLA in healthy donors. 60 Vbeta and 13 Jbeta primers were used in PCR. Sequencing used immunoSEQ multiplex PCR; TCRdb keeps in-frame clones, though not all of them. Here the sample spans some 150,000 clones, around 84% being singletons. The specimen was PBMCs. These receptors came from a man aged 40-50 years in good health and CMV-seropositive.

V is TRBV11-1 and J is TRBJ2-3; TRBD2 is a possible D gene (5 bases). Germline V CDR1 and CDR2: SGHAT, FQDESV (reference sequence). This CDR3 is 16 amino acids long. V lost 4 bases and J 0 bases, leaving 14 bases between the germline ends. As DNA, the CDR3 is TGTGCCAGCAGCTCTTCCATAGCGCGAAGCACAGATACGCAGTATTTT. Translation: CASSSSIARSTDTQYF.

CDR3 sequence: CASTPTGYDGYTF. Here the CDR3 DNA reads TGTGCCAGTACCCCGACAGGCTACGATGGCTACACCTTC. V gene TRBV19 combines with J gene TRBJ1-2, with D possibly TRBD1 on 6 matching bases. V was pared by 7 bases and J by 6 bases, with 15 bases between. CDR1 LNHDA and CDR2 SQIVND come from the germline V gene (reference sequence). CDR3 size: 13 residues.

The V call is TRBV11-3, the J call TRBJ2-2; possibly TRBD1 for D (5 bases). V lost 1 base, J lost 0 bases, and 12 bases lay in between. Germline lookup yields CDR1 SGHNT and CDR2 YENEEA. The CDR3 loop spans 17 amino acids. CDR3 region: CASSLGLHRSNTGELFF. CDR3 in DNA: TGTGCCAGCAGCTTAGGGTTGCACAGGTCGAACACCGGGGAGCTGTTTTTT.

The genes are TRBV18 and TRBJ2-2; a weak D match, TRBD1 (6 bases). The germline gives CDR1 KGHSH, CDR2 LQKENI. The CDR3 sequence is 15 residues long. V shed 0 bases and J shed 5 bases, with 10 bases lying between them. The CDR3: CASSPPTQGTGELFF. In nucleotides, the CDR3 is TGTGCCAGCTCACCACCGACACAGGGAACCGGGGAGCTGTTTTTT.

The V call is TRBV15, the J call TRBJ2-1; tentatively, D is TRBD2 (5 bases). CDR1 is LNHNV, CDR2 YYDKDF, per germline (reference sequence). V was clipped by 5 bases and J by 10 bases, with 18 bases between them. The CDR3 is made up of 14 amino acids. Written as DNA, the CDR3 is TGTGCCACCAGCCACCTCGAGGGTCGACGGGAGCAGTTCTTC. This sequence encodes CATSHLEGRREQFF.

This clone appeared once. The chain uses TRBV30 and TRBJ1-4, with 7 bases fitting TRBD1. The trim removed 5 bases at V and 8 bases at J, leaving 11 bases unmatched. Germline-derived CDR1 and CDR2 are GTSNPN and SVGIG (reference sequence). The CDR3 length is 14 residues. CDR3 region: CAWSAGQMQEKLFF. Written as DNA, the CDR3 is TGTGCCTGGTCCGCGGGACAGATGCAGGAAAAACTGTTTTTT.

The J gene is TRBJ1-5, the V gene TRBV19; 8 bases are a match to TRBD1. Germline-derived CDR1 and CDR2 are LNHDA and SQIVND (reference sequence). Trimming removed 2 bases from V and 6 bases from J; junction bases left unmatched: 6. This CDR3 has 15 amino acids. DNA for the CDR3: TGTGCCAGTAGTATATTAGGACAGGGTAGTCAGCCCCAGCATTTT. This translates into CASSILGQGSQPQHF.

The J gene is TRBJ1-5, the V gene TRBV30, with D perhaps TRBD1 (6 bases). The CDR3 spans 16 residues. The V gene lost 1 base and the J gene lost 6 bases, with 19 bases spanning the gap. Germline V CDR1 and CDR2: GTSNPN, SVGIG (reference sequence). The CDR3 is CAWSAGGGRQGQPQHF. The CDR3 nucleotides read TGTGCCTGGAGTGCTGGCGGGGGGCGTCAGGGTCAGCCCCAGCATTTT.

The CDR3 bases are TGCGCCAGCAGCCAAGATTCGAGGACAGATACGCAGTATTTT. This sequence encodes CASSQDSRTDTQYF. V gene TRBV4-1 combines with J gene TRBJ2-3; D gene unclear. The germline gives CDR1 MGHRA, CDR2 YSYEKL. The V end was cut by 0 bases, the J end by 3 bases, with 7 bases between. This CDR3 is 14 amino acids long.

J is TRBJ1-1 and V is TRBV9; 9 bases align to TRBD1. Unmatched junction bases numbered 4, after V lost 3 bases and J lost 1 base. The CDR3 extends over 15 amino acids. The germline CDR1 and CDR2 sequences are SGDLS and YYNGEE. The CDR3 bases are TGTGCCAGCAGCGACACAGGGGGCGCGAACACTGAAGCTTTCTTT. As protein: CASSDTGGANTEAFF.

This chain connects TRBV19 to TRBJ1-2; TRBD1 aligns across 9 bases. Germline CDR1 is LNHDA and CDR2 is SQIVND (reference sequence). V trimming: 4 bases; J trimming: 8 bases; junction bases outside the gene matches: 14. The length of the CDR3 is 16 residues. The CDR3 loop is CASSTSGTGKLGGYTF. For the CDR3, the DNA is TGTGCCAGTAGTACCTCCGGGACAGGGAAGTTGGGAGGCTACACCTTC.

The DNA of the CDR3 is TGTGCCAGCAGCCCCGGGACTAGCGGGAGTCGGTCCCAGTACTTC. Amino acids: CASSPGTSGSRSQYF. The chain recombines TRBV28 with TRBJ2-5; 14 bases align to TRBD2. The germline gives CDR1 MDHEN, CDR2 SYDVKM. This CDR3 comprises 15 residues. With 6 bases clipped from V and 9 bases from J, the junction kept 9 bases outside the gene matches.

The chain has TRBV7-3 and TRBJ2-3; TRBD2 might be the D (6 bases). The CDR3 runs to 17 residues. With 5 bases removed from V and 1 base from J, the gap between germline ends came to 19 bases. CDR1 and CDR2 from the germline V gene are SGHTA and FQGTGA. CDR3: CASSPRGTGDGTDTQYF. The CDR3, as DNA: TGTGCCAGCAGCCCTCGGGGGACGGGAGATGGCACAGATACGCAGTATTTT.

This chain links TRBV5-1 with TRBJ1-1; D may be TRBD1 (6 bases). Trimming cost V 4 bases and J 1 base, with 11 bases left between them. The CDR3 totals 14 residues. CDR1 and CDR2 from the germline V gene are SGHRS and YFSETQ. The CDR3 spells CASSQPGQNTEAFF. The CDR3 DNA is TGCGCCAGCAGCCAACCGGGACAGAACACTGAAGCTTTCTTT.

The chain links TRBV29-1 to TRBJ2-1; 7 bases agree with TRBD1. V lost 6 bases to trimming and J lost 6 bases; unmatched junction nucleotides: 2. CDR1 is SQVTM, CDR2 ANQGSEA, per germline. The CDR3 covers 11 residues. DNA of the CDR3: TGCAGCGTGGGACAGAGCAATGAGCAGTTCTTC. Translating it yields CSVGQSNEQFF.

The V and J genes are TRBV30 and TRBJ2-4, with 8 bases matching TRBD2. After removal of 5 bases from V and 5 bases from J, the junction contained 8 bases not matched to a gene. Per the germline V gene, CDR1 is GTSNPN and CDR2 is SVGIG (reference sequence). This CDR3 is 14 amino acids long. The CDR3 coding sequence is TGTGCCTGGGCCGCTTGGGGACTAGAAAACATTCAGTACTTC. As protein: CAWAAWGLENIQYF.

This clone was counted once. J is TRBJ2-1 and V is TRBV2; D gene ambiguous. Trimming shortened V by 2 bases and J by 8 bases, and 7 bases separated the two germline ends. The CDR3 runs to 12 residues. CDR1 is SNHLY and CDR2 is FYNNEI in the germline V gene. The CDR3 here is CASSETPDEQFF. As DNA, the CDR3 is TGTGCCAGCAGTGAAACCCCGGATGAGCAGTTCTTC.

The chain is built from TRBV6-1 and TRBJ2-3; TRBD2 agrees at 11 bases. Trimming took 4 bases from V and 2 from J; bases not matched to a gene: 11. The CDR3 is 18 amino acids. Germline values: CDR1 MNHNS, CDR2 SASEGT. The CDR3 here is CASSAQGRLAGFTDTQYF. The CDR3, as DNA: TGTGCCAGCAGTGCCCAAGGACGACTAGCGGGATTCACAGATACGCAGTATTTT.

The table lists this clone with a count of one. V is TRBV10-3 and J is TRBJ1-4, with TRBD1 as a possible D gene (6 bases). V lost 6 bases and J lost 8, with 16 bases in between. The germline CDR1 and CDR2 sequences are ENHRY and SYGVKD. The CDR3 is 14 residues long. The CDR3 DNA reads as TGTGCCATCAGGCAACAGGGAGCGGGAGAAAAACTGTTTTTT. The encoded protein is CAIRQQGAGEKLFF.

The chain carries TRBV30 and TRBJ1-5; no firm D call. Germline CDR1 is GTSNPN and CDR2 is SVGIG (reference sequence). With 0 bases removed from V and 6 bases from J, the gap between germline ends came to 9 bases. The CDR3 loop spans 13 amino acids. CDR3 sequence: CAWSVGEFQPQHF. For the CDR3, the DNA is TGTGCCTGGAGTGTCGGGGAGTTTCAGCCCCAGCATTTT. Full variable domain (outside the CDR3, taken from reference TRBV30 and TRBJ1-5): SQTIHQWPATLVQPVGSPLSLECTVEGTSNPNLYWYRQAAGRGLQLLFYSVGIGQISSEVPQNLSASRPQDRQFILSSKKLLLSDSGFYLCAWSVGEFQPQHFGDGTRLSIL.

The chain couples TRBV18 to TRBJ1-1; 7 positions agree with TRBD1. V shed 5 bases, J shed 1 base, and the junction held 7 bases outside the gene matches. Germline V lookup: CDR1 KGHSH, CDR2 LQKENI. This CDR3 has 15 amino acids. CDR3: CASSDRQGPNTEAFF. CDR3 bases: TGTGCCAGCTCAGACAGACAGGGACCGAACACTGAAGCTTTCTTT.

This clone occurred a few times. The CDR3 DNA follows: TGTGCCAGCAGTTCACAGGAGACCCAGTACTTC. Translation gives CASSSQETQYF. The rearrangement uses TRBV7-2 and TRBJ2-5; D is ambiguous. Trimming left V 6 bases short and J 5 bases short, with 7 bases between. The CDR3 length is 11 residues. Germline V gene lookup returns CDR1 SGHTA and CDR2 FQGNSA.

The chain employs TRBV6-6 and TRBJ2-5, with 7 positions matching TRBD2. The germline V gene encodes CDR1 MNHNY and CDR2 SVGAGI (reference sequence). V was clipped by 2 bases and J by 5 bases; unmatched bases: 5. There are 14 residues in the CDR3. In DNA form, the CDR3 reads TGTGCCAGCAGTTACAGGGAGGGGCGGGAGACCCAGTACTTC. This translates into CASSYREGRETQYF.

The genes are TRBV7-2 and TRBJ1-2; no definite D call. Germline lookup yields CDR1 SGHTA and CDR2 FQGNSA. V lost 0 bases and J lost 1, with 9 bases in between. CDR3 length: 15 residues. The CDR3 protein is CASSLAFHINYGYTF. CDR3 DNA: TGTGCCAGCAGCTTAGCGTTCCACATTAACTATGGCTACACCTTC.

This clone was seen a few times. This rearrangement joins TRBV7-9 to TRBJ2-1, with TRBD2 matching over 10 bases. The CDR3 spans 19 residues. The germline gives CDR1 SEHNR, CDR2 FQNEAQ (reference sequence). Unmatched junction bases numbered 17, after V lost 5 bases and J lost 4 bases. CDR3 DNA: TGTGCCAGCAGCCTAAGTAGCAGGATTCTAGCGGGAGTTTACAATGAGCAGTTCTTC. Protein: CASSLSSRILAGVYNEQFF.

The chain couples TRBV11-3 to TRBJ1-4; 9 bases are a match to TRBD1. The CDR3 covers 15 residues. In germline, CDR1 is SGHNT, CDR2 YENEEA. V trimming: 4 bases; J trimming: 5 bases; junction bases outside the gene matches: 5. This chain's CDR3 is CASSSGTGSNEKLFF. The CDR3 DNA sequence: TGTGCCAGCAGCTCCGGGACAGGGTCAAATGAAAAACTGTTTTTT.

V is TRBV13 and J is TRBJ2-1; TRBD2 matches at 10 bases. The CDR3 sequence is 16 residues long. The junction had 13 bases not matched to a gene; V was cut back by 6 bases and J by 8 bases. CDR1 is PRHDT and CDR2 is FYEKMQ in the germline V gene (reference sequence). The CDR3 reads CASRGFGTSAFHEQFF. CDR3 DNA: TGTGCCAGCAGGGGGTTTGGGACTAGCGCGTTCCATGAGCAGTTCTTC.

The V gene is TRBV20-1, the J gene TRBJ2-7, with a possible D match to TRBD1 (6 bases). The CDR3 covers 11 residues. Germline CDR1 reads DFQATT; CDR2 reads SNEGSKA (reference sequence). With 5 bases removed from V and 4 bases from J, the gap between germline ends came to 9 bases. The CDR3 bases are TGCAGTGCTCGGGACATTTACGAGCAGTACTTC. This gives the protein CSARDIYEQYF.

V usage is TRBV21-1 and J usage is TRBJ2-3; the table assigns TRBD1, which was not confirmed against the DNA. TRBV21-1 is marked as a pseudogene. CDR3 length: 12 residues. The CDR3 DNA sequence: TGTGCCGTACAGCCCGGCACAGATACGCAGTATTTT. Protein sequence: CAVQPGTDTQYF.